This TCR beta chain was identified in a study of T cell responses to AZD1222 COVID-19 vaccine. Broader study findings: The study sampled repertoires only after the peak T cell response. Recipients of two AZD1222 doses showed rising Spike-specific TCR breadth and depth.

In the case of this clone: Its antigen is unknown.

Looked up from germline, CDR1 is LGHNA and CDR2 is YSLEER. The CDR3 extends over 14 amino acids. V lost 1 base and J 0 bases, leaving 4 bases between the germline ends. Libraries were prepared by immunoSEQ multiplex PCR; TCRdb keeps only in-frame clonotypes and omits some of them. The data contain around 78,000 clones, roughly four fifths of them seen just once; the ten biggest clones take up around 3%. The chain employs TRBV4-3 and TRBJ2-1; no firm D call. The sequence came from an adult in good health. The sample in question was peripheral blood, obtained on day 0 of AZD1222 vaccination. Here the CDR3 DNA reads TGCGCCAGCAGCCAAGCGAGCTCCTACAATGAGCAGTTCTTC. Encoded protein: CASSQASSYNEQFF.